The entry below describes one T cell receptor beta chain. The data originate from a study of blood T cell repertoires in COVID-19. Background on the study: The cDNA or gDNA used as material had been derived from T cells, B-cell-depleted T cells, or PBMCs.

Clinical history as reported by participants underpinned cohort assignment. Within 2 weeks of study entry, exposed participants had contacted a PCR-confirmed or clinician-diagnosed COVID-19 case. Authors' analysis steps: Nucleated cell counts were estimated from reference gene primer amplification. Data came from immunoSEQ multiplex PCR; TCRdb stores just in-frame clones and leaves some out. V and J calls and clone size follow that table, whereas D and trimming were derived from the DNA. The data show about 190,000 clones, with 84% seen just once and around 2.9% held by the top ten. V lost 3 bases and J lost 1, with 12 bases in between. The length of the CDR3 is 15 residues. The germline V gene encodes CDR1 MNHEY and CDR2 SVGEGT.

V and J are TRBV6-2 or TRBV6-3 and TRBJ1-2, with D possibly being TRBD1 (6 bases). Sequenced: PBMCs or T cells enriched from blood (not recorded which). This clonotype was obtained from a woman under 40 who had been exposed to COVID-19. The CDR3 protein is CASSYPSQGNYGYTF. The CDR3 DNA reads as TGTGCCAGCAGTTATCCGTCACAGGGTAACTATGGCTACACCTTC.